A selection of T cell receptor beta chains follows, all from one sample in a study of OX40 agonist ivuxolimab in advanced cancers. Profiling relied on immunoSEQ multiplex PCR, and the TCRdb table lists in-frame clones only, not all of them. The data contain fewer than 30,000 clones, 81% of them singletons. Material: CD4+ or CD8+ T cells sorted from blood, obtained in a trial of the OX40 agonist ivuxolimab. Source of these receptors: an adult with an advanced solid tumor such as melanoma, head and neck, liver or kidney cancer. CDR3s include the opening cysteine and the closing phenylalanine or tryptophan. D genes are given only for firm matches. Rows may omit the clone size; those that give it use once, few, many or a size class.

>NA|TRBJ2-1|NA|TRBV6-6
TGTGCCAGCAGACGGGACAATGAGCAGTTCTTC
CASRRDNEQFF
>TRBD2|TRBJ2-1|NA|TRBV29-1
TGCAGCGTTCAAGGACTAGCAGTTTCGAGGAGAAACAATGAGCAGTTCTTC
CSVQGLAVSRRNNEQFF
>TRBD1|TRBJ2-7|NA|TRBV7-9
TGTGCCAGCAGCACGTGGACAGGGATAGTCTACGAGCAGTACTTC
CASSTWTGIVYEQYF
>NA|TRBJ1-5|few|TRBV4-1
TGCGCCAGCAGCCAACAGCGAAATCAGCCCCAGCATTTT
CASSQQRNQPQHF
>TRBD1|TRBJ2-2|once|TRBV15
TGTGCCACCAGCAGATCCAGGACAGGGGGCGGGGAGCTGTTTTTT
CATSRSRTGGGELFF
>TRBD1|TRBJ2-7|NA|TRBV6-6
TGTGCCAGCAGTTACCGGGACAGAGGAGACGAGCAGTACTTC
CASSYRDRGDEQYF
>NA|TRBJ2-7|few|TRBV29-1
TGCAGCGTTGAAGGTCCGACTTACGAGCAGTACTTC
CSVEGPTYEQYF
>NA|TRBJ2-2|NA|TRBV29-1
TGCAGCGTTGCGGGGTGGGGGAACACCGGGGAGCTGTTTTTT
CSVAGWGNTGELFF
>TRBD2|TRBJ2-5|NA|TRBV7-6
TGTGCCAGCAGCAGATATGGACTAGTGCAAGAGACCCAGTACTTC
CASSRYGLVQETQYF
>TRBD1|TRBJ2-7|NA|TRBV7-9
TGTGCCAGCAGCCCCAGGGACAGGGACGAGCAGTACTTC
CASSPRDRDEQYF
>NA|TRBJ1-4|NA|TRBV15
TGTGCCACCAGCAGGTATTCCCAGGGTTCCACTAATGAAAAACTGTTTTTT
CATSRYSQGSTNEKLFF
>TRBD2|TRBJ2-1|NA|TRBV11-2
TGTGCCAGCAGCTTGGGACTAGCGGGCTTCGGGGAGCAGTTCTTC
CASSLGLAGFGEQFF
>NA|TRBJ2-7|NA|TRBV19
TGTGCCAGTAGTATAGTTTGGACAGACTACGAGCAGTACTTC
CASSIVWTDYEQYF
>NA|TRBJ2-1|NA|TRBV30
TGTGCCTGGAGTATTACTAGCTACAATGAGCAGTTCTTC
CAWSITSYNEQFF
>TRBD1|TRBJ1-2|NA|TRBV5-3
TGTGCCAGAAGCTCCCCGGGACAGGGGAACTATGGCTACACCTTC
CARSSPGQGNYGYTF
>NA|TRBJ2-7|few|TRBV28
TGTGCCAGCAGTCCCTACATCGGTGGGGAAGTCCCATACGAGCAGTACTTC
CASSPYIGGEVPYEQYF
>NA|TRBJ1-1|NA|TRBV19
TGTGCCAGTAGTATCGATAGGGAAGAGGTGAACACTGAAGCTTTCTTT
CASSIDREEVNTEAFF
>NA|TRBJ2-7|NA|TRBV11-2
TGTGCCAGCAGCTTTGAGACTTTCTACGAGCAGTACTTC
CASSFETFYEQYF
>NA|TRBJ2-7|NA|TRBV6-5
TGTGCCAGCAGTTACTACACCGGGACCTCCTACGAGCAGTACTTC
CASSYYTGTSYEQYF
>NA|TRBJ2-7|NA|TRBV4-1
TGCGCCAGCAGCCAAGGACCTTACGTTGGTTCCTCCTACGAGCAGTACTTC
CASSQGPYVGSSYEQYF
>TRBD2|TRBJ2-2|NA|TRBV9
TGTGCCAGCAGCGGGAGACTAGCAGGCCTTGGGGAGCTGTTTTTT
CASSGRLAGLGELFF
>NA|TRBJ2-1|NA|TRBV30
TGTGCCTGGAGCCTCCCGGGTGAGCAGTTCTTC
CAWSLPGEQFF
>TRBD1|TRBJ2-7|NA|TRBV28
TGTGCCAGCAGTTTCGGGGACAGTGACTACGAGCAGTACTTC
CASSFGDSDYEQYF
>TRBD1|TRBJ1-1|NA|TRBV5-8
TGTGCCAGCAGCACCGGGACAGGGGCTTGGAGGAACACTGAAGCTTTCTTT
CASSTGTGAWRNTEAFF
>TRBD2|TRBJ2-7|NA|TRBV28
TGTGCCAGCAGCCACCCCGACCCTCTAGCGGCCCTGGCGGTCTCCTACGAGCAGTACTTC
CASSHPDPLAALAVSYEQYF
>NA|TRBJ2-3|NA|TRBV13
TGTGCCAGCAGCTCCCGGGACTCACCTAGCACAGATACGCAGTATTTT
CASSSRDSPSTDTQYF
>TRBD1|TRBJ2-5|NA|TRBV9
TGTGCCAGCAGCATTGGACAGGGCCTCCAAGAGACCCAGTACTTC
CASSIGQGLQETQYF
>NA|TRBJ2-1|NA|TRBV4-2
TGTGCCAGCAGCCAAGATGGACCCAATGAGCAGTTCTTC
CASSQDGPNEQFF
>TRBD2|TRBJ2-5|NA|TRBV10-3
TGTGCCATCAGTCGGACTAGCGGGGAGACCCAGTACTTC
CAISRTSGETQYF
>NA|TRBJ2-4|medium-sized|TRBV4-1
TGCGCCAGCAGCCAAGAATTAGGGTCAGCCAAAAACATTCAGTACTTC
CASSQELGSAKNIQYF
>TRBD1|TRBJ2-1|NA|TRBV6-5
TGTGCCAGCAGTACCGGGACAGGGCACAATGAGCAGTTCTTC
CASSTGTGHNEQFF
>NA|TRBJ1-2|NA|TRBV28
TGTGCCAGCAGTCCACAGGGTTTCTATGGCTACACCTTC
CASSPQGFYGYTF
>TRBD1|TRBJ1-2|NA|TRBV5-6
TGTGCCAGCAGCTTCGGGACAGGCGTTTCCTACTATGGCTACACCTTC
CASSFGTGVSYYGYTF
>NA|TRBJ2-5|NA|TRBV5-6
TGTGCCAGCAGCATCTCCCAACAGGAGCGGCAAGAGACCCAGTACTTC
CASSISQQERQETQYF
>NA|TRBJ2-5|NA|TRBV9
TGTGCCAGCAGCCTTCCGAGATCGGGGGGCGAGACCCAGTACTTC
CASSLPRSGGETQYF
>NA|TRBJ1-1|NA|TRBV5-1
TGCGCCAGCAGCTACAGTTTGGGTACTGAAGCTTTCTTT
CASSYSLGTEAFF
>TRBD1|TRBJ2-7|NA|TRBV27
TGTGCCAGCAGTTTAGGACAGGGGGCTTACGAGCAGTACTTC
CASSLGQGAYEQYF
>NA|TRBJ2-2|NA|TRBV11-2
TGTGCCAGCAGCTACCCGGGACATCCCACCGGGGAGCTGTTTTTT
CASSYPGHPTGELFF
>TRBD2|TRBJ2-1|few|TRBV5-1
TGCGCCAGCAGCACCGGACTAGCGGGGGGGCTCTATGAGCAGTTCTTC
CASSTGLAGGLYEQFF
>NA|TRBJ2-5|NA|TRBV28
TGTGCCAGCAGTACTATTTCCGTACAAGAGACCCAGTACTTC
CASSTISVQETQYF
>NA|TRBJ2-2|NA|TRBV29-1
TGCAGCGTTACGGGATGGAACACCGGGGAGCTGTTTTTT
CSVTGWNTGELFF
>NA|TRBJ2-3|NA|TRBV6-5
TGTGCCAGCGCAGGGAACGGGGCAGATACGCAGTATTTT
CASAGNGADTQYF
>TRBD1|TRBJ2-3|NA|TRBV9
TGTGCCAGCAGCCACAAGGGACAGGGGGTTTACAGTACGCAGTATTTT
CASSHKGQGVYSTQYF
>NA|TRBJ2-1|once|TRBV30
TGTGCCTGGGACACGGGGCAGAACGCCTACAATGAGCAGTTCTTC
CAWDTGQNAYNEQFF
>NA|TRBJ2-1|NA|TRBV5-1
TGCGCCAGCAGCTTTCGCGGGAATGAGCAGTTCTTC
CASSFRGNEQFF
>NA|TRBJ1-2|NA|TRBV28
TGTGCCAGCAGTTTACCAGGGAATGGCTACACCTTC
CASSLPGNGYTF
>NA|TRBJ2-7|NA|TRBV7-2
TGTGCCAGCAGCCACCGTGGAACAGGGAACTACGAGCAGTACTTC
CASSHRGTGNYEQYF
>NA|TRBJ2-3|NA|TRBV5-1
TGCGCCAGCAGCTCCCGCCGAACCCGCGACGGAGATACGCAGTATTTT
CASSSRRTRDGDTQYF
>TRBD2|TRBJ2-5|NA|TRBV9
TGTGCCAGCAGCGAGAATAGCGGGGGGGCCCGGGAGACCCAGTACTTC
CASSENSGGARETQYF
>NA|TRBJ2-1|NA|TRBV5-1
TGCGCCAGCAGCTTGGCCCCTCGGGGCGGGATATACAATGAGCAGTTCTTC
CASSLAPRGGIYNEQFF
>TRBD1|TRBJ1-5|NA|TRBV7-6
TGTGCCAGCAGCTTAGCCACAGGGGGCAATCAGCCCCAGCATTTT
CASSLATGGNQPQHF
>NA|TRBJ1-2|NA|TRBV14
TGTGCCAGCAGCCAAGAGATGGGCGTCCTCTATGGCTACACCTTC
CASSQEMGVLYGYTF
>NA|TRBJ1-5|NA|TRBV19
TGTGCCAGTAGTATTGACAGAACTCAGCCCCAGCATTTT
CASSIDRTQPQHF
>NA|TRBJ2-1|NA|TRBV7-8
TGTGCCAGCAGCTCGACTAGGGGCTACTACAATGAGCAGTTCTTC
CASSSTRGYYNEQFF
>TRBD1|TRBJ2-7|NA|TRBV4-1
TGCGCCAGCAGCCAAGCCCCGGACAGGGGGGCCTACGAGCAGTACTTC
CASSQAPDRGAYEQYF
>TRBD1|TRBJ2-3|NA|TRBV11-1
TGTGCCAGCAGCTTGGCCGACAGGGGCACAGATACGCAGTATTTT
CASSLADRGTDTQYF
>NA|TRBJ2-5|few|TRBV15
TGTGCCACCAGCAGGGGGAGACAAGAGACCCAGTACTTC
CATSRGRQETQYF
>NA|TRBJ1-1|NA|TRBV11-1
TGTGCCAGCAGTAACCGTCGGGAGAACACTGAAGCTTTCTTT
CASSNRRENTEAFF
>TRBD1|TRBJ2-7|NA|TRBV7-6
TGTGCCAGCAGCCTGACAGGGACCTACGAGCAGTACTTC
CASSLTGTYEQYF